This is a list of T cell receptor beta chains from one sample in a study of cytomegalovirus exposure and HLA in healthy donors. TCRdb's table, derived via immunoSEQ multiplex PCR, lists solely in-frame clones and lacks some. The table records around 150,000 clones, roughly 80% of them present only once. The sequenced material came from PBMCs. These receptor sequences come from a male donor in good health and CMV-seronegative. Both conserved end residues are part of each CDR3. The D gene is left open where the match is weak. A clone size is listed for some rows: how often the clone was seen (once, few, many), or a class if it is expanded.

clone_size j_call d_call v_call cdr3_length cdr3_aa cdr3_nt
few TRBJ2-1 . TRBV6-5 13 CASSKTEINEQFF TGTGCCAGCAGTAAAACAGAGATAAATGAGCAGTTCTTC
. TRBJ2-7 TRBD2 TRBV5-1 17 CASSLGLAGGFSYEQYF TGCGCCAGCAGCTTGGGACTAGCGGGAGGTTTCTCCTACGAGCAGTACTTC
. TRBJ2-1 TRBD2 TRBV7-6 15 CASSLVAGVGNEQFF TGTGCCAGCAGCTTAGTAGCGGGGGTTGGTAATGAGCAGTTCTTC
. TRBJ1-6 . TRBV27 14 CASGDFSYNSPLHF TGTGCCAGCGGCGACTTTTCCTATAATTCACCCCTCCACTTT
once TRBJ1-1 TRBD1 TRBV19 14 CASSPPTGSPEAFF TGTGCCAGTAGCCCCCCGACAGGGTCTCCTGAAGCTTTCTTT
. TRBJ1-1 TRBD1 TRBV27 16 CASSSSWDSRNTEAFF TGTGCCAGCAGTTCCAGCTGGGACAGTCGAAACACTGAAGCTTTCTTT
. TRBJ1-6 . TRBV28 13 CAGQSEQSSPLHF TGTGCTGGACAGTCCGAACAGAGTTCACCCCTCCACTTT
. TRBJ1-2 TRBD1 TRBV10-3 13 CAISAGGDYGYTF TGTGCCATCAGTGCAGGGGGCGACTATGGCTACACCTTC
. TRBJ1-1 . TRBV18 14 CASSPPANTGPAFF TGTGCCAGCTCACCACCAGCTAATACAGGGCCAGCTTTCTTT
. TRBJ1-2 TRBD1 TRBV27 16 CASSLLPGQGVYGYTF TGTGCCAGCAGTTTACTTCCCGGACAGGGAGTCTATGGCTACACCTTC
. TRBJ2-1 TRBD1 TRBV5-1 15 CASSTGGTGGNEQFF TGCGCCAGCAGCACTGGCGGGACAGGGGGCAATGAGCAGTTCTTC
. TRBJ2-7 TRBD2 TRBV7-9 13 CASSAGSSYEQYF TGTGCCAGCTCAGCGGGAAGCTCCTACGAGCAGTACTTC